Sequencing of this T cell receptor beta chain was carried out in a study of shared clonotypes between healthy human individuals. Germline CDR1 is MGHRA and CDR2 is YSYEKL. V was clipped by 1 base and J by 4 bases, with 10 bases between them. The CDR3 covers 14 residues. Profiling relied on immunoSEQ multiplex PCR, and the TCRdb table lists in-frame clones only, not all of them. The repertoire has about 320,000 clones, around 86% of them found once; the top ten carry roughly 16%. The source is a man aged 18-30 years in good health. The chain carries TRBV4-1 and TRBJ2-5; D remains ambiguous. The specimen sequenced was memory CD8+ T cells sorted from blood. Stated subset: CD45RO+ cells pooled with CCR7-negative TemRA cells. The CDR3 nucleotides read TGCGCCAGCAGCCAAGTTACGGTGGGAGAGACCCAGTACTTC. Its translation is CASSQVTVGETQYF.